These T cell receptor beta chains were read from a single sample in a study of Graves' ophthalmopathy and Graves' hyperthyroidism. Using its own MiXCR run on the multiplex PCR reads, TCRdb lists one record per CDR3 protein. The repertoire holds around 40,000 distinct CDR3 sequences, 52% seen once, with around 18% in the top ten. What was sequenced was peripheral blood. The receptors come from an adult man with Graves' ophthalmopathy. CDR3s include the opening cysteine and the closing phenylalanine or tryptophan. Fields, in order: V gene, J gene, CDR3 protein.

TRBV25-1,TRBJ1-1,CASSPTGFGYTEAFF
TRBV10-1,TRBJ2-7,CASSPEVGRLRDLPYEQYF
TRBV2,TRBJ1-2,CASSESQGAGGYTF
TRBV7-8,TRBJ1-1,CASSSTQGTEAFF
TRBV10-1,TRBJ2-5,CASRGTSKETQYF
TRBV19,TRBJ2-6,CASSISGVSYSGANVLTF
TRBV12-3/TRBV12-4,TRBJ2-1,CASINPRGEQFF
TRBV20-1,TRBJ1-6,CSAPGGEGASDSYNSPLHF
TRBV20-1,TRBJ2-7,CSARESLLSYEQYF
TRBV7-3,TRBJ2-1,CASSLIGTGYSEQFF
TRBV6-9,TRBJ2-5,CASSDGDDPGETQYF
TRBV18,TRBJ2-1,CASSPRLGGYNEQFF
TRBV29-1,TRBJ1-1,CSLTGQRDTEAFF
TRBV6-6,NA,CASSEDSPYEQFF
TRBV5-1,TRBJ2-1,CASSSTRSGSRYNEQFF
TRBV12-3/TRBV12-4,TRBJ2-7,CASSLVPSGLTGEQYF
TRBV10-1,TRBJ2-7,CASSSMGFTRAEQYF
TRBV7-3,TRBJ1-1,CASSLMTGTEAFF
TRBV2,TRBJ1-1,CASSEARGVNTEAFF
TRBV5-1,TRBJ2-7,CASRRNRGTYEQYF
TRBV6-5,TRBJ2-2,CASSPDGGSTGELFF
TRBV7-2,TRBJ2-6,CASSPDSGANVLTF
TRBV7-9,TRBJ2-5,CVSSFDSLDRGQGTQYF
TRBV19,TRBJ1-2,CASWTGSTYGYTF
TRBV30,TRBJ2-3,CAWVGKLAESTDTQYF
TRBV12-3/TRBV12-4,TRBJ1-2,CASSLGGSGNTF
TRBV19,TRBJ1-3,CASSRGQPGNTIYF
TRBV7-9,TRBJ2-5,CASSSGLAGAQTQYF
TRBV29-1,TRBJ2-5,CSAGDRLGETQYF
TRBV6-4,TRBJ2-3,CANSDSDGSADTQYF
TRBV29-1,TRBJ2-3,CSVVARRRGGLFDEQYF
TRBV9,TRBJ2-3,CARSEGGDTQYF
TRBV2,TRBJ2-5,CASSEASGGTQYF
TRBV6-1,TRBJ2-5,CASSSIAGAGEETQYF
TRBV9,TRBJ2-6,CASSVGAGGHTGANVLTF
TRBV19,TRBJ1-1,CASRRGQGTEAFF
TRBV2,TRBJ2-5,CASSVDGGFGTQYF
TRBV25-1,TRBJ2-7,CSTEARGAETGSSYEQYF
TRBV12-5,TRBJ2-3,CASGLLGLQYF
TRBV5-1,TRBJ2-2,CASSLAVGPSGELFF
TRBV5-1,TRBJ2-2,CASSLSFRGTYEQYFGPGTGELFF
TRBV2,TRBJ2-2,CASRGDRGDTGELFF
TRBV19,TRBJ1-4,CASRNPGQGSGEKLFF
TRBV7-8,TRBJ1-4,CASSFPNEKLFF
TRBV20-1,TRBJ2-1,CSAKVSGRKNEQFF
TRBV28,TRBJ1-5,CASIGGRDQPQHF
TRBV19,TRBJ2-4,CASKGDHKNIQYF
TRBV6-1,TRBJ1-6,CASSQGGQGVFGSPLHF
TRBV10-3,TRBJ1-1,CAISTSRVEAFF
TRBV20-1,TRBJ2-1,CSARGDTEQFF
TRBV20-1,TRBJ2-3,CSAREGWQAGAVDTQYF
TRBV20-1,TRBJ2-7,CGVGGQGSSAGEQYF
TRBV9,TRBJ2-3,CASSATSHSTDTQYF
TRBV5-1,TRBJ1-1,CASSLGTNTEAFF
TRBV5-1,TRBJ2-2,CASSSLGVRNTGELFF